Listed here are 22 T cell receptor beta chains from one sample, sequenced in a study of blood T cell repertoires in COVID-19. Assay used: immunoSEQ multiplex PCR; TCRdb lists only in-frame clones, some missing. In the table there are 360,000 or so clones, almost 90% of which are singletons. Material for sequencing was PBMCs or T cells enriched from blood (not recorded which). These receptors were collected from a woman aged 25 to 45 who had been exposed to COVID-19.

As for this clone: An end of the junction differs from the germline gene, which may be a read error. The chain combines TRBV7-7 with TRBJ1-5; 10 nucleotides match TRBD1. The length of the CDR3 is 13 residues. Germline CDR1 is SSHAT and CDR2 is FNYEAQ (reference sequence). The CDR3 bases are TGTGCTAGCAGCCCGGGACAGGGGCAGCCCCAGCATTTT. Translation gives CASSPGQGQPQHF.

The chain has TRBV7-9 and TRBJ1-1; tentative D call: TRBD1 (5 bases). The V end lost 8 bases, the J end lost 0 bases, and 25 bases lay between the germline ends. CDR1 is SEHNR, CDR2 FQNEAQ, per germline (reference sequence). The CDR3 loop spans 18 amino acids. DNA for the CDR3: TGTGCCAGCTCAGGACCGGGGGGTAGAAGTGTCATGAACACTGAAGCTTTCTTT. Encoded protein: CASSGPGGRSVMNTEAFF.

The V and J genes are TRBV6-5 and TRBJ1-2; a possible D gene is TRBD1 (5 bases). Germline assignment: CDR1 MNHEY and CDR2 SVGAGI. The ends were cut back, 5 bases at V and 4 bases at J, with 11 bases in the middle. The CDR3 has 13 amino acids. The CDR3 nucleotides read TGTGCCAGCAGTCAGCCAGGGTTCTATGGCTACACCTTC. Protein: CASSQPGFYGYTF.

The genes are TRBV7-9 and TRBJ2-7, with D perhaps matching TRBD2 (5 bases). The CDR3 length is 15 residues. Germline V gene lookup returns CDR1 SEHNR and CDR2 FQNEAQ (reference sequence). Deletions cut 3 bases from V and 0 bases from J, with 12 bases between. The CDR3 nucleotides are TGTGCCAGCAGCTTGATAGCGATTAGCTCCTACGAGCAGTACTTC. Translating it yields CASSLIAISSYEQYF.

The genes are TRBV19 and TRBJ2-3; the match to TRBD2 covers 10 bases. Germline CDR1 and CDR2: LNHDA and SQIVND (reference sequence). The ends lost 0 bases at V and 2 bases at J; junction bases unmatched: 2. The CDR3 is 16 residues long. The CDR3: CASSIELAGLTDTQYF. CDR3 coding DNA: TGTGCCAGTAGTATAGAACTAGCGGGGCTCACAGATACGCAGTATTTT.

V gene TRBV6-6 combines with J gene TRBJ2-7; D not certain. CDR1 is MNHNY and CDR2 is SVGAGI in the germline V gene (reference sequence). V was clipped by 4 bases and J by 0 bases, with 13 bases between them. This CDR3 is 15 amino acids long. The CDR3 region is CASSSESGLSYEQYF. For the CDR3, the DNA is TGTGCCAGCAGTTCCGAGTCGGGTCTCTCCTACGAGCAGTACTTC.

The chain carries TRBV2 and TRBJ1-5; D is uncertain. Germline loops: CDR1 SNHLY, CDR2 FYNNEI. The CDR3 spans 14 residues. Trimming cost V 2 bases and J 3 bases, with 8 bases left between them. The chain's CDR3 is CASSERRDNQPQHF. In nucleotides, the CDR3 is TGTGCCAGCAGTGAACGGCGGGACAATCAGCCCCAGCATTTT.

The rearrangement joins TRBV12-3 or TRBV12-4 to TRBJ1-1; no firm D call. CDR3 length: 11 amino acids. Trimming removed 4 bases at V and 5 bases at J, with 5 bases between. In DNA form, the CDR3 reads TGTGCCAGCAGTTACGCGACTGAAGCTTTCTTT. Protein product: CASSYATEAFF.

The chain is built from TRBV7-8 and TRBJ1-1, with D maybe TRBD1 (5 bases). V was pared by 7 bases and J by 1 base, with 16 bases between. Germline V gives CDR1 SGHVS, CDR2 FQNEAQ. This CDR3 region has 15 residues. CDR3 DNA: TGTGCCAGCACCCCCCAGGGCTATTGGAACACTGAAGCTTTCTTT. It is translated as CASTPQGYWNTEAFF.

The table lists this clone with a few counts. CDR3 in DNA: TGTGCCATCAGCCCCGCGGCGGGAGAGTGGGGCGGAGATACGCAGTATTTT. It encodes CAISPAAGEWGGDTQYF. The rearrangement joins TRBV10-3 to TRBJ2-3, with 7 bases lining up with TRBD2. Germline V gene sequence: CDR1 ENHRY, CDR2 SYGVKD. The CDR3 has 17 residues. V lost 6 bases to trimming and J lost 5 bases; unmatched junction nucleotides: 17.

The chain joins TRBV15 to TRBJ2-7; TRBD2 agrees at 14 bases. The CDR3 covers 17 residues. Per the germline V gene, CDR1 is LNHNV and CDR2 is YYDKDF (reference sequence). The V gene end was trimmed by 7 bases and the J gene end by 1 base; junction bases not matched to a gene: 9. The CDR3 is CATNDGLAGGISYEQYF. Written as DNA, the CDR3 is TGTGCCACCAACGACGGACTAGCGGGAGGAATTTCCTACGAGCAGTACTTC.

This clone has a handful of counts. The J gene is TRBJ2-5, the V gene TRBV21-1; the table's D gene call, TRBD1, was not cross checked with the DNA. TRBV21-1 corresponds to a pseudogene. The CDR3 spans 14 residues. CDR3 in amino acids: CASSKVPGWKTQYF. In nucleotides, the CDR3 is TGTGCCAGCAGCAAAGTCCCAGGGTGGAAGACCCAGTACTTC.

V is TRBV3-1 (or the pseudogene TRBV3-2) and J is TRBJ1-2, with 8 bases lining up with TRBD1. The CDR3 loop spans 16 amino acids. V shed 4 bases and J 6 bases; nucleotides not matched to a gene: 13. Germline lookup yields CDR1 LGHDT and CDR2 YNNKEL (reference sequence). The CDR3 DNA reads TGTGCCAGCAGCCTCCTACCCCAGGGGGCATGGGATGGCTACACCTTC. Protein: CASSLLPQGAWDGYTF.

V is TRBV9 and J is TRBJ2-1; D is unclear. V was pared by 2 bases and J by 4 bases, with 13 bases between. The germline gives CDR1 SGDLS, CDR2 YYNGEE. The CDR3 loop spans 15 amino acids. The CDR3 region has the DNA TGTGCCAGCAGCGTCTTGGGCCTCGGATACAATGAGCAGTTCTTC. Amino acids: CASSVLGLGYNEQFF. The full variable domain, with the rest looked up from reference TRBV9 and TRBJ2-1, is DSGVTQTPKHLITATGQRVTLRCSPRSGDLSVYWYQQSLDQGLQFLIQYYNGEERAKGNILERFSAQQFPDLHSELNLSSLELGDSALYFCASSVLGLGYNEQFFGPGTRLTVL.

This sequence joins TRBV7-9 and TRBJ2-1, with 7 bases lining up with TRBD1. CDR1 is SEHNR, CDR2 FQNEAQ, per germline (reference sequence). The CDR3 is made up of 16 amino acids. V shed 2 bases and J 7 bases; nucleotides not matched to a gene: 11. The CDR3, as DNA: TGTGCCAGCAGCTTAAGGACCAGGGGGAAAGGGAATGAGCAGTTCTTC. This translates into CASSLRTRGKGNEQFF. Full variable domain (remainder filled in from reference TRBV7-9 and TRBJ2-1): DTGVSQNPRHKITKRGQNVTFRCDPISEHNRLYWYRQTLGQGPEFLTYFQNEAQLEKSRLLSDRFSAERPKGSFSTLEIQRTEQGDSAMYLCASSLRTRGKGNEQFFGPGTRLTVL.

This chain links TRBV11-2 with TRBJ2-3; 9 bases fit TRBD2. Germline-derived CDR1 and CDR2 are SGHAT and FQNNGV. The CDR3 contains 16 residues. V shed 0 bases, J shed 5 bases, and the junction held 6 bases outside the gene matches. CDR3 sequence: CASSLEGAGGLDTQYF. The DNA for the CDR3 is TGTGCCAGCAGCTTAGAGGGGGCGGGAGGGTTAGATACGCAGTATTTT.

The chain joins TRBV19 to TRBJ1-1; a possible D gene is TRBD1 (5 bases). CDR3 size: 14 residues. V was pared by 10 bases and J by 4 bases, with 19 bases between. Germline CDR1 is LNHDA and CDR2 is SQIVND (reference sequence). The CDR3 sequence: CATLDDRWGTEAFF. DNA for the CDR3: TGTGCCACTTTAGACGACAGATGGGGCACTGAAGCTTTCTTT.

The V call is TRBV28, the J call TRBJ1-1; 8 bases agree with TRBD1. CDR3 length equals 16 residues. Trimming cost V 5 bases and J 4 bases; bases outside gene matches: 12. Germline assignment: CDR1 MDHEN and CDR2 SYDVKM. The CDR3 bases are TGTGCCAGCAGTCACTACCTCGACAGGGGAGTCACTGAAGCTTTCTTT. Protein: CASSHYLDRGVTEAFF.

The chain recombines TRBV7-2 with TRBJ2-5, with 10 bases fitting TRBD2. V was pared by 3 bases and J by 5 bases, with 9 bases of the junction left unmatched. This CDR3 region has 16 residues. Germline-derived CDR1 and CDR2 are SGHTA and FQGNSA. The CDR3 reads CASSFDYSSGSETQYF. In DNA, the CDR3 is TGTGCCAGCAGCTTCGACTACTCTAGCGGGAGCGAGACCCAGTACTTC.

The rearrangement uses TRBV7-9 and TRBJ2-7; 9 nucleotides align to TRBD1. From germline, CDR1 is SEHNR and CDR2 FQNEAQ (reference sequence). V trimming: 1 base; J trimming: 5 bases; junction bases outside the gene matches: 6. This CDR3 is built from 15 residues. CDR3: CASSLGTGVKDEQYF. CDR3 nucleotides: TGTGCCAGCAGCTTAGGGACAGGGGTCAAGGACGAGCAGTACTTC. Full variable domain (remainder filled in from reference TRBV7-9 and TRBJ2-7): DTGVSQNPRHKITKRGQNVTFRCDPISEHNRLYWYRQTLGQGPEFLTYFQNEAQLEKSRLLSDRFSAERPKGSFSTLEIQRTEQGDSAMYLCASSLGTGVKDEQYFGPGTRLTVT.

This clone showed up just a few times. CDR3 nucleotides: TGCGCCAGCAGTTTGACTAGCGGGAGTTCCTCCTACGAGCAGTACTTC. Protein product: CASSLTSGSSSYEQYF. This sequence joins TRBV5-1 and TRBJ2-7; 12 bases map to TRBD2. The CDR3 is 16 residues long. CDR1 is SGHRS, CDR2 YFSETQ, per germline. J lost 0 bases, V lost 5 bases, and 6 bases had no gene match.

CDR3: CASSKAGGSGANVLTF. CDR3 nucleotides: TGTGCCAGCAGCAAAGCAGGGGGCTCTGGGGCCAACGTCCTGACTTTC. The J gene is TRBJ2-6, the V gene TRBV21-1; no check of the table's D call, TRBD1, against the DNA was made. TRBV21-1 is labeled a pseudogene. CDR3 length equals 16 residues.